Listed below are T cell receptor beta chains from one sample, sequenced in a study of vaccination effects on CD4 cells after COVID-19. The method was immunoSEQ multiplex PCR; TCRdb's version includes in-frame clones alone and lacks a portion of them. The sample yields 20,000 to 25,000 clones, 73% seen once. These TCRs' antigens remain unknown. The sequenced sample was CD4+ T cells from PBMCs cultured without peptide, obtained before COVID-19 vaccination. Receptors originate from a human donor who received a COVID-19 vaccine. Both conserved end residues are part of each CDR3. A D gene is named only where the DNA matches it firmly. Clone size is given for some rows only: seen once, a few or many times, or a class if the clone is expanded.

V gene,clone size,D gene,J gene,CDR3 DNA,CDR3 protein
TRBV25-1,.,TRBD2,TRBJ2-2,TGTGCCAGCAGTAAAGCGGGAGGGCGAACCGGGGAGCTGTTTTTT,CASSKAGGRTGELFF
TRBV3-1/TRBV3-2,few,.,TRBJ1-5,TGTGCCAGCAGCCAAGATGCCGGGTTTGGTCAGCCCCAGCATTTT,CASSQDAGFGQPQHF
TRBV7-3,once,TRBD1,TRBJ1-6,TGTGCCAGCAGCTCCCTGGGACAGGGTGTCTCACCCCTCCACTTT,CASSSLGQGVSPLHF
TRBV2,.,.,TRBJ1-4,TGTGCCAGCAGTGAGCTCCCAGGGTCTAATGAAAAACTGTTTTTT,CASSELPGSNEKLFF
TRBV27,.,.,TRBJ1-1,TGTGCCAGCAGCCGAGGGGCGGTGAACACTGAAGCTTTCTTT,CASSRGAVNTEAFF
TRBV19,.,.,TRBJ1-2,TGTGCCAGTAGTCCGCCGGGACCAAGGAACTATGGCTACACCTTC,CASSPPGPRNYGYTF
TRBV2,.,TRBD2,TRBJ2-5,TGTGCCAGCAGGTTGGATAGCGGGCCTCAAGAGACCCAGTACTTC,CASRLDSGPQETQYF
TRBV4-2,few,.,TRBJ1-2,TGTGCCAGCAGCCAAGATCCGGGACATATTAACTATGGCTACACCTTC,CASSQDPGHINYGYTF
TRBV7-3,.,.,TRBJ2-1,TGTGCCAGCAGCTCGCCCAGAGGAGCTGGGAATGAGCAGTTCTTC,CASSSPRGAGNEQFF
TRBV27,.,.,TRBJ2-6,TGTGCCGCCGGGGTATCTGGGGCCAACGTCCTGACTTTC,CAAGVSGANVLTF
TRBV10-2,.,.,TRBJ1-5,TGCGCCAGCAGTGAACCCTTGGGGAGCAATCAGCCCCAGCATTTT,CASSEPLGSNQPQHF
TRBV7-3,.,.,TRBJ2-1,TGTGCCAGCGCAGTCTCGGGGAGCTCCTACAATGAGCAGTTCTTC,CASAVSGSSYNEQFF
TRBV19,.,.,TRBJ2-7,TGTGCCAGTAGTAACACCGGGACGAGTTTTGAGCAGTACTTC,CASSNTGTSFEQYF
TRBV7-8,once,TRBD1,TRBJ1-1,TGTGCCAGCAGCACCGGGACAGGGGACACTGAAGCTTTCTTT,CASSTGTGDTEAFF
TRBV7-3,.,.,TRBJ2-2,TGTGCCAGCAGCTTAAGTGGGCGGGACACCGGGGAGCTGTTTTTT,CASSLSGRDTGELFF
TRBV6-5,.,.,TRBJ1-5,TGTGCCAGCAGTTACTCTGGTGGGGGGCCCCAGCATTTT,CASSYSGGGPQHF
TRBV5-4,.,.,TRBJ2-1,TGTGCCAGCAGCGTACACAATGAGCAGTTCTTC,CASSVHNEQFF
TRBV6-5,.,.,TRBJ1-2,TGTGCCAGCATCGACAGTAACTATGGCTACACCTTC,CASIDSNYGYTF
TRBV6-1,.,.,TRBJ1-4,TGTGCCAGCAGTGAGGGGCCGAGGAATGAAAAACTGTTTTTT,CASSEGPRNEKLFF
TRBV6-2/TRBV6-3,once,.,TRBJ2-1,TGTGCCAGCAGTAACGGGGCTAGCAGGTATGAGCAGTTCTTC,CASSNGASRYEQFF
TRBV5-1,.,.,TRBJ1-1,TGCGCCAGCAGCTTGGCCAGCTCTAGGGGGGACACTGAAGCTTTCTTT,CASSLASSRGDTEAFF
TRBV12-3/TRBV12-4,once,.,TRBJ2-3,TGTGCCAGCAGTCGAGGGGCGGCGAATACGCAGTATTTT,CASSRGAANTQYF
TRBV11-2,few,.,TRBJ1-1,TGTGCCAGCGGGGGACACCCGAACACTGAAGCTTTCTTT,CASGGHPNTEAFF
TRBV6-9,.,TRBD2,TRBJ2-1,TGTGCCAGCAGTTCCCCGGGACTAGCGGGAGGGTTAGACAATGAGCAGTTCTTC,CASSSPGLAGGLDNEQFF
TRBV5-1,once,.,TRBJ2-1,TGCGCCAGCAGCTTGGGGACAGTCGATGAGCAGTTCTTC,CASSLGTVDEQFF
TRBV5-6,.,TRBD2,TRBJ2-7,TGTGCCAGCAGCCCCGGTAGCGGGAACTACGAGCAGTACTTC,CASSPGSGNYEQYF
TRBV28,.,.,TRBJ1-3,TGTGCCAGCGAAAGGGCAGGGTCCTACTCTGGAAACACCATATATTTT,CASERAGSYSGNTIYF
TRBV6-5,.,.,TRBJ1-4,TGTGCCACCTCCCGGCGGGGGAGTGAAAAACTGTTTTTT,CATSRRGSEKLFF